The 7 T cell receptor beta chains listed next were all sequenced from one sample in a study of T cells in Graves' hyperthyroidism and ophthalmopathy. Researchers amplified the TCR beta CDR3 regions from RNA transcripts. Researchers ran a first-round RT-PCR on the TCR CDR3 using the HTBI primer set. TCRdb independently ran MiXCR on the multiplex PCR reads; one entry per CDR3 protein. The sample contains 250,000 to 350,000 distinct CDR3 sequences, about a sixth of which appear only once. The sample comprised blood. These receptor sequences come from a woman in her sixties or seventies with Graves' ophthalmopathy.

This clonotype was seen repeatedly, ten times or more. The genes are TRBV12-3 or TRBV12-4 and TRBJ1-5; TRBD1 is a possible D gene (5 bases). This CDR3 has 14 amino acids. Trimming left V 6 bases short and J 2 bases short, with 11 bases between. CDR3 sequence (DNA): TGTGCCAGCAGACCGGGACGGCGCAATCAGCCCCAGCATTTT. Translation: CASRPGRRNQPQHF.

The chain couples TRBV19 to TRBJ1-4, with 10 bases matching TRBD1. CDR3 size: 15 residues. Germline CDR1 LNHDA, CDR2 SQIVND (reference sequence). V lost 8 bases and J lost 3; bases outside the gene matches: 6. The CDR3 sequence: CASADRGGANEKLFF. CDR3 DNA sequence: TGTGCCAGTGCGGACAGGGGGGGAGCTAATGAAAAACTGTTTTTT.

As to this clonotype: A much more abundant neighbour one base away suggests this may be a read error. The chain employs TRBV7-3 and TRBJ2-1; D may be TRBD1 or TRBD2 (5 bases each). The CDR3 is 12 amino acids. Germline-derived CDR1 and CDR2 are SGHTA and FQGTGA. The CDR3 DNA reads as TGTGCCACTGGAAATACTAGGGGTGAGCGGTTCTTC. It translates to CATGNTRGERFF.

This clonotype was counted ten times or more. V is TRBV20-1 and J is TRBJ2-3; the D gene is possibly TRBD1 (5 bases). V was clipped by 1 base and J by 4 bases, with 6 bases between them. Germline-derived CDR1 and CDR2 are DFQATT and SNEGSKA (reference sequence). The CDR3 has 12 residues. DNA of the CDR3: TGCAGTGCTAGAGGACAGTCAGATACGCAGTATTTT. It codes for CSARGQSDTQYF.

This clonotype was detected ten times or more. The rearrangement links TRBV4-3 to TRBJ2-2; D call uncertain. The germline V gene has CDR1 LGHNA and CDR2 YSLEER. The CDR3 extends over 15 amino acids. V shed 0 bases and J shed 4 bases, with 9 bases lying between them. CDR3 sequence: CASSQEIQRTGELFF. The CDR3 nucleotides read TGCGCCAGCAGCCAAGAAATCCAGCGCACCGGGGAGCTGTTTTTT.

This clonotype was counted at least ten times. The rearrangement joins TRBV27 to TRBJ1-5, with 8 positions matching TRBD1. The CDR3 is 14 amino acids. CDR1 is MNHEY, CDR2 SMNVEV, per germline (reference sequence). The ends lost 3 bases at V and 7 bases at J; junction bases unmatched: 5. CDR3 in amino acids: CASSFLQGEQPQHF. The CDR3 DNA follows: TGTGCCAGCAGTTTTTTACAGGGGGAACAGCCCCAGCATTTT.

J is TRBJ1-3 and V is TRBV18, with D unresolved. CDR3 length equals 16 residues. V shed 0 bases and J shed 0 bases, with 9 bases lying between them. Germline values: CDR1 KGHSH, CDR2 LQKENI. The CDR3 region has the DNA TGTGCCAGCTCACCACCGAACCCTCCCTCTGGAAACACCATATATTTT. Its translation: CASSPPNPPSGNTIYF.